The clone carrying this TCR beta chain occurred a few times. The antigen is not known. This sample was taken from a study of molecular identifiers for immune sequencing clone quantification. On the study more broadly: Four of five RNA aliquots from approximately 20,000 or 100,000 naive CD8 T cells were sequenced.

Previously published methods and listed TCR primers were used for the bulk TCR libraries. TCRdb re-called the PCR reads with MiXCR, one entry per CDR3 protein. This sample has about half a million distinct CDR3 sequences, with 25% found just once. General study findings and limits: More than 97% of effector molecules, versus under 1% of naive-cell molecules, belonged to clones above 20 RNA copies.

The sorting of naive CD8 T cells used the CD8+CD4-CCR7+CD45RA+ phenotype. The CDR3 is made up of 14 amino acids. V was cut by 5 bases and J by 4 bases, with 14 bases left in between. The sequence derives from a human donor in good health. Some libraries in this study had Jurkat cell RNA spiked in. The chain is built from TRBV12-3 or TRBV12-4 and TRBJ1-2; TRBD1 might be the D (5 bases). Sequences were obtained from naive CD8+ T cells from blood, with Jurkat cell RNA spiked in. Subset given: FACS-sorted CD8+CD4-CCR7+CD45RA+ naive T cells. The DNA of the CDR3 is TGTGCCAGCAGTCCCCTGGGGCCAGTCTATGGCTACACCTTC. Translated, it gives CASSPLGPVYGYTF.